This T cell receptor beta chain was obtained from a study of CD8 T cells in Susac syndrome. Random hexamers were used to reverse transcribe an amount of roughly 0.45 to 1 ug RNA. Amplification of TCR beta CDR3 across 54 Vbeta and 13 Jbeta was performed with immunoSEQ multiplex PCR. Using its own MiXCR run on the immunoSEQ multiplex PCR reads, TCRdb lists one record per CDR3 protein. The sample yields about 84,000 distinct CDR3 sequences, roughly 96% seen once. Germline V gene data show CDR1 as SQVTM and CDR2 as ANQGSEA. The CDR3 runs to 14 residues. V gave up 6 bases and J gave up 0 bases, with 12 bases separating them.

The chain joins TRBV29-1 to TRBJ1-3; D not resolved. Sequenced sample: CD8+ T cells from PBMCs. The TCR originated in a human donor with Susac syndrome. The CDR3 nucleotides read TGCAGCGTCCACCTTTCAAACTCTGGAAACACCATATATTTT. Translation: CSVHLSNSGNTIYF.